This paragraph covers one T cell receptor (beta chain) sequence. After extraction with the RNeasy kit, about 0.45 to 1 ug of the RNA was reverse transcribed using random hexamers. MiXCR, applied by TCRdb to the immunoSEQ multiplex PCR reads, yields one record per CDR3 protein. This sample yields 130,000 to 150,000 distinct CDR3 sequences, of which approximately 95% are seen a single time; about 0.08% belongs to the top ten. Trimming left V 5 bases short and J 0 bases short, with 8 bases between. The CDR3 sequence is 14 residues long. Germline V CDR1 and CDR2: SEHNR, FQNEAQ (reference sequence). The data derive from a study of CD8 T cells in Susac syndrome. The authors sequenced TCR beta from blood CD8+ and CD4+ T cells.

The sequenced material came from CD4+ T cells from PBMCs. This clonotype was obtained from a human donor with Susac syndrome. This chain uses TRBV7-9 with TRBJ2-1; D gene uncertain. Here the CDR3 reads CASSPPNSYNEQFF. In DNA form, the CDR3 reads TGTGCCAGCAGCCCACCCAACTCCTACAATGAGCAGTTCTTC.